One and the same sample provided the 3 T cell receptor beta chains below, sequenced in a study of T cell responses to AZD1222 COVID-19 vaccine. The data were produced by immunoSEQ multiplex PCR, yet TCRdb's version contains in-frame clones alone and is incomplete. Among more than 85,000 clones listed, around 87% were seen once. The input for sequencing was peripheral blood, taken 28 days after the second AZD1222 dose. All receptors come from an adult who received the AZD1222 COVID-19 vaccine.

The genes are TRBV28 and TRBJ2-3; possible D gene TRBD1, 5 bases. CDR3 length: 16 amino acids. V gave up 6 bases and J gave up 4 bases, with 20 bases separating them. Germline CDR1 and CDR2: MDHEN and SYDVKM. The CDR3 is CASSWGLSTAPDTQYF. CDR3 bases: TGTGCCAGCAGCTGGGGCCTCTCAACAGCACCAGATACGCAGTATTTT.

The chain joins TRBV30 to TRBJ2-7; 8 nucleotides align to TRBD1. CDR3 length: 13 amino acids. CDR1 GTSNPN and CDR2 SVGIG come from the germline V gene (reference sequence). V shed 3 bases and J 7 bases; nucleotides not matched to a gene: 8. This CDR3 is CAWRDRVYTEQYF. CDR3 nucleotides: TGTGCCTGGAGGGACAGGGTATATACTGAGCAGTACTTC.

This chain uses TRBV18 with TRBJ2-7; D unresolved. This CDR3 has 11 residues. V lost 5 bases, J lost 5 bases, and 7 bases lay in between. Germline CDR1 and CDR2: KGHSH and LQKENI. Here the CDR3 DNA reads TGTGCCAGCTCATATTCGGACGAGCAGTACTTC. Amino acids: CASSYSDEQYF.